These 26 T cell receptor beta chains were sequenced from one sample in a study of blood T cell repertoires in COVID-19. Data came from immunoSEQ multiplex PCR; TCRdb stores just in-frame clones and leaves some out. The sample contains around 47,000 clones, just under 90% of which appear only once. The sequenced sample was peripheral blood. These receptors were obtained from a man aged 80 or over with active or convalescent COVID-19.

V gene TRBV7-9 combines with J gene TRBJ2-7; 8 bases fit TRBD2. The V gene end was trimmed by 2 bases and the J gene end by 0 bases; junction bases not matched to a gene: 3. The germline V gene has CDR1 SEHNR and CDR2 FQNEAQ (reference sequence). CDR3 length: 15 amino acids. The CDR3 nucleotides are TGTGCCAGCAGCTTAATCGGGAGGGCCTCCTACGAGCAGTACTTC. Translation gives CASSLIGRASYEQYF.

This clone was recorded once. The CDR3 loop reads CASRQGELYGYTF. The DNA for the CDR3 is TGTGCCAGTAGACAGGGGGAGCTTTATGGCTACACCTTC. V is TRBV6-5 and J is TRBJ1-2; 9 positions match TRBD1. CDR3 length: 13 amino acids. Germline CDR1 and CDR2: MNHEY and SVGAGI. The trim removed 9 bases at V and 5 bases at J, leaving 7 bases unmatched.

The rearrangement links TRBV3-1 (or the pseudogene TRBV3-2) to TRBJ1-5; D may be TRBD1 (6 bases). Trimming pared 0 bases from V and 5 bases from J, leaving 17 bases between. The germline gives CDR1 LGHDT, CDR2 YNNKEL (reference sequence). The CDR3 length is 17 residues. CDR3 region: CASSQDGLGALDQPQHF. CDR3 in DNA: TGTGCCAGCAGCCAAGATGGTCTGGGGGCGCTTGATCAGCCCCAGCATTTT.

This clone was recorded a few times. The gene calls are TRBV7-9 and TRBJ2-7; 8 bases are a match to TRBD1. The V gene's germline CDR1 is SEHNR and CDR2 FQNEAQ (reference sequence). The V gene end was trimmed by 10 bases and the J gene end by 6 bases; junction bases not matched to a gene: 14. There are 14 residues in the CDR3. CDR3 DNA sequence: TGTGCCACCGATTCCGGGACAGGCTCCCTCGAGCAGTACTTC. Protein sequence: CATDSGTGSLEQYF.

This chain connects TRBV27 to TRBJ1-1, with D tentatively TRBD1 (6 bases). Trimming cost V 5 bases and J 8 bases, with 15 bases left between them. This CDR3 region has 13 residues. Germline V lookup: CDR1 MNHEY, CDR2 SMNVEV (reference sequence). The CDR3 loop is CASSPIPGQEAFF. CDR3 DNA sequence: TGTGCCAGCAGTCCGATACCGGGACAAGAAGCTTTCTTT.

The chain carries TRBV6-2 or TRBV6-3 and TRBJ1-5, with unresolved D. CDR1 and CDR2 from the germline V gene are MNHEY and SVGEGT. The germline V and J ends were trimmed by 0 bases and 4 bases, with 7 bases remaining between them. The CDR3 spans 14 residues. This CDR3 is CASSYSRGNQPQHF. The CDR3 DNA reads TGTGCCAGCAGTTACTCTCGCGGGAATCAGCCCCAGCATTTT.

The chain combines TRBV20-1 with TRBJ1-1; 8 bases line up with TRBD1. V shed 5 bases, J shed 6 bases, and the junction held 2 bases outside the gene matches. Germline lookup yields CDR1 DFQATT and CDR2 SNEGSKA (reference sequence). This CDR3 is 11 amino acids long. The CDR3 DNA reads as TGCAGTGCTGTACAGGGGGCTGAAGCTTTCTTT. Encoded protein: CSAVQGAEAFF.

This clone appeared once. The chain combines TRBV11-3 with TRBJ2-1; possible D gene TRBD1, 6 bases. The germline V gene encodes CDR1 SGHNT and CDR2 YENEEA. This CDR3 has 15 residues. The germline V and J ends were trimmed by 1 base and 2 bases, with 9 bases remaining between them. The CDR3 spells CASSLVQGTYNEQFF. DNA for the CDR3: TGTGCCAGCAGCTTAGTACAGGGTACCTACAATGAGCAGTTCTTC.

V is TRBV19 and J is TRBJ2-7, with TRBD2 matching 8 bases. Looked up from germline, CDR1 is LNHDA and CDR2 is SQIVND (reference sequence). This CDR3 is 14 amino acids long. With V trimmed by 3 bases and J by 6 bases, 7 bases remained unmatched. CDR3 loop: CASSIPGGPREQYF. The DNA of the CDR3 is TGTGCCAGTAGTATTCCGGGGGGGCCTCGCGAGCAGTACTTC.

The count of this clone is one. The chain combines TRBV30 with TRBJ2-3; TRBD2 agrees at 7 bases. V was clipped by 3 bases and J by 9 bases; unmatched bases: 6. Germline CDR1 GTSNPN, CDR2 SVGIG (reference sequence). This CDR3 region has 12 residues. The CDR3 nucleotides read TGTGCCTGGAGGACTAGCCTGATAACGCAGTATTTT. Amino acids: CAWRTSLITQYF.

The chain couples TRBV29-1 to TRBJ2-2; D ambiguous. CDR3 length: 14 residues. CDR1 SQVTM and CDR2 ANQGSEA come from the germline V gene. Trimming removed 4 bases at V and 6 bases at J, with 15 bases between. The CDR3 region has the DNA TGCAGCGTTGGAGTTAGCATGTCTTCCGGGGAGCTGTTTTTT. Translating gives CSVGVSMSSGELFF.

V gene TRBV6-5 combines with J gene TRBJ2-1; D may be TRBD2 (6 bases). The length of the CDR3 is 15 residues. Trimming took off 2 bases at V and 7 bases at J, with 15 bases between the two ends. Germline CDR1 reads MNHEY; CDR2 reads SVGAGI. CDR3 nucleotide sequence: TGTGCCAGCAGTTACCCCCCCGGGACTCGGAATGAGCAGTTCTTC. It codes for CASSYPPGTRNEQFF.

The chain employs TRBV3-1 (or the pseudogene TRBV3-2) and TRBJ2-1, with 7 nucleotides matching TRBD2. J was trimmed by 0 bases and V by 0 bases; bases with no gene match: 11. CDR3 size: 19 residues. Germline CDR1 reads LGHDT; CDR2 reads YNNKEL (reference sequence). DNA of the CDR3: TGTGCCAGCAGCCAAGATCGGCCTGGTGGGGGGGACTCCTACAATGAGCAGTTCTTC. Protein: CASSQDRPGGGDSYNEQFF.

V gene TRBV25-1 combines with J gene TRBJ2-5, with 7 positions matching TRBD1. With V trimmed by 5 bases and J by 0 bases, 6 bases remained unmatched. This CDR3 has 15 residues. Germline V gene lookup returns CDR1 MGHDK and CDR2 SYGVNS. The CDR3 here is CASSPGQIHQETQYF. The CDR3 DNA reads TGTGCCAGCAGTCCGGGACAGATCCACCAAGAGACCCAGTACTTC.

J is TRBJ1-1 and V is TRBV20-1; D call uncertain. The length of the CDR3 is 11 residues. V dropped 1 base and J dropped 7 bases, with 7 bases sitting between them. Per the germline V gene, CDR1 is DFQATT and CDR2 is SNEGSKA (reference sequence). The DNA of the CDR3 is TGCAGTGCTAGAGTAGTCCTTGAAGCTTTCTTT. It specifies CSARVVLEAFF.

V usage is TRBV2 and J usage is TRBJ1-4; TRBD1 matches 7 bases. The CDR3 has 13 amino acids. V shed 7 bases, J shed 8 bases, and the junction held 7 bases outside the gene matches. CDR1 and CDR2 from the germline V gene are SNHLY and FYNNEI. The DNA of the CDR3 is TGTGCCAGCACGGGAGGGGGCAGCGAAAAACTGTTTTTT. Encoded protein: CASTGGGSEKLFF.

This chain connects TRBV3-1 (or the pseudogene TRBV3-2) to TRBJ2-3; maybe TRBD2 (6 bases). The ends were cut back, 1 base at V and 2 bases at J, with 10 bases in the middle. Germline V CDR1 and CDR2: LGHDT, YNNKEL (reference sequence). This CDR3 has 15 amino acids. This CDR3 reads CASSQAGGFTDTQYF. DNA for the CDR3: TGTGCCAGCAGCCAAGCCGGGGGATTCACAGATACGCAGTATTTT.

The gene calls are TRBV7-3 and TRBJ2-7; tentatively, D is TRBD1 (6 bases). Germline V CDR1 and CDR2: SGHTA, FQGTGA. The CDR3 consists of 14 residues. The V gene lost 2 bases and the J gene lost 6 bases, with 14 bases spanning the gap. This CDR3 is CASSLGPGAREQYF. The DNA of the CDR3 is TGTGCCAGCAGCTTAGGTCCAGGGGCCCGCGAGCAGTACTTC.

This clone occurred a few times. The V gene is TRBV7-2, the J gene TRBJ2-7; 12 nucleotides line up with TRBD2. This CDR3 is 13 amino acids long. CDR1 SGHTA and CDR2 FQGNSA come from the germline V gene. The V segment lost 6 bases and the J segment 6 bases; nucleotides outside the gene matches: 3. Written as DNA, the CDR3 is TGTGCCAGCAGACTAGCGGGGGGCTCCGAGCAGTACTTC. This encodes CASRLAGGSEQYF.

This chain connects TRBV30 to TRBJ2-7; 9 bases match TRBD2. Germline V gene lookup returns CDR1 GTSNPN and CDR2 SVGIG (reference sequence). The CDR3 spans 14 residues. After removal of 1 base from V and 5 bases from J, the junction contained 6 bases not matched to a gene. The CDR3 DNA follows: TGTGCCTGGAGTGCTCGGCTAGCGGGGAACGAGCAGTACTTC. It codes for CAWSARLAGNEQYF.

This clone has only a few counts. The J gene is TRBJ2-7, the V gene TRBV15, with 8 bases matching TRBD1. V shed 1 base, J shed 3 bases, and the junction held 5 bases outside the gene matches. CDR3 length: 15 residues. Per the germline V gene, CDR1 is LNHNV and CDR2 is YYDKDF (reference sequence). CDR3 coding DNA: TGTGCCACCAGCAGAGTCAGGGGGCCTTACTACGAGCAGTACTTC. It encodes CATSRVRGPYYEQYF.

CDR3 nucleotides: TGTGCCAGCAGCCCCCGGGGGGCAATGCGCTCCTACGAGCAGTACTTC. Amino acids: CASSPRGAMRSYEQYF. The chain uses TRBV7-3 and TRBJ2-7, with a weak D call TRBD2 (7 bases). Germline values: CDR1 SGHTA, CDR2 FQGTGA. The CDR3 spans 16 residues. Trimming pared 5 bases from V and 0 bases from J, leaving 17 bases between. Full variable domain (remainder filled in from reference TRBV7-3 and TRBJ2-7): GAGVSQTPSNKVTEKGKYVELRCDPISGHTALYWYRQSLGQGPEFLIYFQGTGAADDSGLPNDRFFAVRPEGSVSTLKIQRTERGDSAVYLCASSPRGAMRSYEQYFGPGTRLTVT.

The genes are TRBV5-4 and TRBJ1-2, with D unclear. Germline V gene data show CDR1 as SGHNT and CDR2 as YYREEE (reference sequence). CDR3 length: 14 amino acids. Deletions cut 2 bases from V and 0 bases from J, with 8 bases between. The chain's CDR3 is CASSFGISNYGYTF. The CDR3 region has the DNA TGTGCCAGCAGCTTTGGCATATCTAACTATGGCTACACCTTC.

This chain uses TRBV7-2 with TRBJ2-3; 7 bases align to TRBD2. Germline assignment: CDR1 SGHTA and CDR2 FQGNSA. V lost 0 bases to trimming and J lost 6 bases; unmatched junction nucleotides: 6. This CDR3 has 15 amino acids. The CDR3 DNA reads TGTGCCAGCAGCTTAGCGGGAGGGCCGTGGGATACGCAGTATTTT. Protein product: CASSLAGGPWDTQYF.

The chain carries TRBV5-1 and TRBJ2-6; D is unclear. This CDR3 contains 14 residues. Germline loops: CDR1 SGHRS, CDR2 YFSETQ. The ends were cut back, 5 bases at V and 1 base at J, with 7 bases in the middle. CDR3 sequence: CASSDQSGANVLTF. CDR3 in DNA: TGCGCCAGCAGTGATCAGTCTGGGGCCAACGTCCTGACTTTC.

This clone was detected only a few times. The rearrangement links TRBV6-1 to TRBJ2-2; D unclear. Per germline, CDR1 MNHNS and CDR2 SASEGT. Deletions cut 1 base from V and 2 bases from J, with 5 bases between. This CDR3 has 14 residues. This CDR3 reads CASSEGTNTGELFF. For the CDR3, the DNA is TGTGCCAGCAGTGAAGGAACTAACACCGGGGAGCTGTTTTTT.